This T cell receptor beta chain appears in the sequencing data of a study of beta chain features in type 1 diabetes. cDNA synthesis used the whole RNA isolate, giving expressed TCRB sequences. Method: immunoSEQ multiplex PCR; TCRdb's copy keeps in-frame clones and lacks some. Among fewer than 250,000 clones, 68% were seen once, and the ten largest hold 0.053%. Per germline, CDR1 SQVTM and CDR2 ANQGSEA. CDR3 size: 14 residues. Trimming left V 6 bases short and J 3 bases short, with 16 bases between. Sequenced input: naive CD4+ T cells from blood. The V call is TRBV29-1, the J call TRBJ2-3, with D tentatively TRBD1 or TRBD2 (5 bases each). The receptor was isolated from a man younger than 45 in good health. CDR3 in DNA: TGCAGCGTAGGGTCACGGGGCGGGACAGATACGCAGTATTTT. It yields the protein CSVGSRGGTDTQYF.